This is a list of T cell receptor beta chains from one sample in a study of blood T cell repertoires in COVID-19. Sequenced by immunoSEQ multiplex PCR; TCRdb stores in-frame clones only, minus some. The sample has about 120,000 clones, 70% to 85% seen once. Sample: peripheral blood. All receptors derive from a man between 65 and 85 years old with active or convalescent COVID-19. The CDR3 runs from the conserved cysteine through the conserved F or W. Each record gives: D gene, V gene, J gene, clone size, CDR3 DNA, CDR3 protein. A D gene is named only where the DNA matches it firmly. Rows give clone size only sometimes, using once, few, many, or a class for an expanded clone.

D gene: TRBD2
V gene: TRBV28
J gene: TRBJ2-1
clone size: .
CDR3 DNA: TGTGCCAGCAGACTGGGATCCGGACTAGCTCCCTACAATGAGCAGTTCTTC
CDR3 protein: CASRLGSGLAPYNEQFF

D gene: TRBD1
V gene: TRBV6-6
J gene: TRBJ1-2
clone size: .
CDR3 DNA: TGTGCCAGCAGTGGGACAGGGGTCGGCTATGGCTACACCTTC
CDR3 protein: CASSGTGVGYGYTF

D gene: TRBD2
V gene: TRBV5-1
J gene: TRBJ2-7
clone size: .
CDR3 DNA: TGCGCCAGCAGCCCGGGACTAGCGGGGTCCCTCCCGTACGAGCAGTACTTC
CDR3 protein: CASSPGLAGSLPYEQYF

D gene: TRBD1
V gene: TRBV6-5
J gene: TRBJ2-7
clone size: .
CDR3 DNA: TGTGCCAGCACCCAGGCAGGGGGCCCCTACGAGCAGTACTTC
CDR3 protein: CASTQAGGPYEQYF

D gene: TRBD1
V gene: TRBV28
J gene: TRBJ1-5
clone size: .
CDR3 DNA: TGTGCCAGCAGTTCAGGGGGCCAGTCCCATCAGCCCCAGCATTTT
CDR3 protein: CASSSGGQSHQPQHF

D gene: .
V gene: TRBV27
J gene: TRBJ2-3
clone size: .
CDR3 DNA: TGTGCCAGCAGTTTAAGGGGACACCTTAGCACAGATACGCAGTATTTT
CDR3 protein: CASSLRGHLSTDTQYF

D gene: .
V gene: TRBV27
J gene: TRBJ1-2
clone size: .
CDR3 DNA: TGTGCCAGCAGGCGCGACCGCGGAAATAACTATGGCTACACCTTC
CDR3 protein: CASRRDRGNNYGYTF

D gene: TRBD1
V gene: TRBV27
J gene: TRBJ1-1
clone size: .
CDR3 DNA: TGTGCCAGCAGTTTAAAGGCGGACAGGTTGAACACTGAAGCTTTCTTT
CDR3 protein: CASSLKADRLNTEAFF

D gene: TRBD2
V gene: TRBV6-2/TRBV6-3
J gene: TRBJ2-7
clone size: .
CDR3 DNA: TGTGCCAGCAGCGGACTAGCGGGAGATACTTACGAGCAGTACTTC
CDR3 protein: CASSGLAGDTYEQYF

D gene: TRBD1
V gene: TRBV7-2
J gene: TRBJ1-2
clone size: .
CDR3 DNA: TGTGCCAGCAGATTACAGGGGGCTAAAAGGGGCTACACCTTC
CDR3 protein: CASRLQGAKRGYTF

D gene: TRBD1
V gene: TRBV7-2
J gene: TRBJ1-2
clone size: .
CDR3 DNA: TGTGCCAGCAGCTTAGTGCCGACAGGGGGCGCTGAGTATGGCTACACCTTC
CDR3 protein: CASSLVPTGGAEYGYTF

D gene: TRBD2
V gene: TRBV6-5
J gene: TRBJ2-1
clone size: .
CDR3 DNA: TGTGCCAGCAGTTACGGGACTAAGTACAATGAGCAGTTCTTC
CDR3 protein: CASSYGTKYNEQFF

D gene: .
V gene: TRBV24-1
J gene: TRBJ1-2
clone size: once
CDR3 DNA: TGTGCCACCAGTGATGAGAATCCTAACTATGGCTACACCTTC
CDR3 protein: CATSDENPNYGYTF

D gene: .
V gene: TRBV6-5
J gene: TRBJ1-2
clone size: .
CDR3 DNA: TGTGCCAGCAGGCCCGGACAAACTAACTATGGCTACACCTTC
CDR3 protein: CASRPGQTNYGYTF

D gene: TRBD1
V gene: TRBV6-2/TRBV6-3
J gene: TRBJ2-5
clone size: .
CDR3 DNA: TGTGCCAGCAGTGATTTTCACAGGGGGCCTTGGGAGACCCAGTACTTC
CDR3 protein: CASSDFHRGPWETQYF

D gene: .
V gene: TRBV2
J gene: TRBJ1-1
clone size: .
CDR3 DNA: TGTGCCAGCGGCCTCGGGGGGAGCGGCACTGAAGCTTTCTTT
CDR3 protein: CASGLGGSGTEAFF

D gene: .
V gene: TRBV11-3
J gene: TRBJ1-1
clone size: .
CDR3 DNA: TGTGCCAGCAGCTCTACAGGGACCAAGAACACTGAAGCTTTCTTT
CDR3 protein: CASSSTGTKNTEAFF

D gene: TRBD2
V gene: TRBV15
J gene: TRBJ2-7
clone size: .
CDR3 DNA: TGTGCCACCAGCAGAGGGACTAGCGGGTTGGAGCAGTACTTC
CDR3 protein: CATSRGTSGLEQYF

D gene: TRBD2
V gene: TRBV10-3
J gene: TRBJ2-3
clone size: .
CDR3 DNA: TGTGCCATGCGCGGGAGCACATCAGATACGCAGTATTTT
CDR3 protein: CAMRGSTSDTQYF

D gene: .
V gene: TRBV7-8
J gene: TRBJ1-3
clone size: .
CDR3 DNA: TGTGCCAGCAGCTTAGGGACAGCGGGAAACACCATATATTTT
CDR3 protein: CASSLGTAGNTIYF

D gene: TRBD1
V gene: TRBV28
J gene: TRBJ1-2
clone size: .
CDR3 DNA: TGTGCCAGCAGTAAAACCGGGACAGGGGCATTCTATGGCTACACCTTC
CDR3 protein: CASSKTGTGAFYGYTF

D gene: .
V gene: TRBV28
J gene: TRBJ1-5
clone size: .
CDR3 DNA: TGTGCCAGCAGTTCGCTACAGGGCTGGTCGGGCCAGCCCCAGCATTTT
CDR3 protein: CASSSLQGWSGQPQHF

D gene: TRBD2
V gene: TRBV9
J gene: TRBJ2-5
clone size: .
CDR3 DNA: TGTGCCAGCAGCCGGGGGACTATGGGTAATCAAGAGACCCAGTACTTC
CDR3 protein: CASSRGTMGNQETQYF

D gene: TRBD1
V gene: TRBV6-2/TRBV6-3
J gene: TRBJ1-2
clone size: .
CDR3 DNA: TGTGCCAGCAGTCCGATCGACAGGGGGTACTATGGCTACACCTTC
CDR3 protein: CASSPIDRGYYGYTF

D gene: TRBD1
V gene: TRBV18
J gene: TRBJ2-3
clone size: .
CDR3 DNA: TGTGCCAGCTCCACAGGGGCGGAAGATACGCAGTATTTT
CDR3 protein: CASSTGAEDTQYF

D gene: TRBD1
V gene: TRBV5-6
J gene: TRBJ1-5
clone size: .
CDR3 DNA: TGTGCCAGCAGCTTGGCAGGGACAGTCAATCAGCCCCAGCATTTT
CDR3 protein: CASSLAGTVNQPQHF

D gene: .
V gene: TRBV12-3/TRBV12-4
J gene: TRBJ2-3
clone size: .
CDR3 DNA: TGTGCCAGCACTCTACAGGGAGATACGCAGTATTTT
CDR3 protein: CASTLQGDTQYF

D gene: .
V gene: TRBV10-2
J gene: TRBJ2-5
clone size: few
CDR3 DNA: TGCGCCAGCAGCGGAGTAAAACAAGAGACCCAGTACTTC
CDR3 protein: CASSGVKQETQYF

D gene: .
V gene: TRBV6-5
J gene: TRBJ1-2
clone size: .
CDR3 DNA: TGTGCCAGCAAGGGGGGGTCTCTATCTAATGGCTACACCTTC
CDR3 protein: CASKGGSLSNGYTF

D gene: .
V gene: TRBV4-3
J gene: TRBJ1-1
clone size: few
CDR3 DNA: TGCGCCAGCAGCCAAGATCCCTCAGGGACTGAAGCTTTCTTT
CDR3 protein: CASSQDPSGTEAFF

D gene: .
V gene: TRBV9
J gene: TRBJ2-7
clone size: .
CDR3 DNA: TGTGCCAGCAGCGTAGCCCCCGCTCCTAACTACGAGCAGTACTTC
CDR3 protein: CASSVAPAPNYEQYF

D gene: TRBD1
V gene: TRBV6-2/TRBV6-3
J gene: TRBJ1-1
clone size: .
CDR3 DNA: TGTGCCAGCAGTGGGGACAGGAGTCGATATGATATGAACACTGAAGCTTTCTTT
CDR3 protein: CASSGDRSRYDMNTEAFF

D gene: .
V gene: TRBV29-1
J gene: TRBJ2-6
clone size: .
CDR3 DNA: TGCAGCGTTGTAACTGAGTCTCCGGGGGCCAACGTCCTGACTTTC
CDR3 protein: CSVVTESPGANVLTF

D gene: .
V gene: TRBV29-1
J gene: TRBJ1-2
clone size: .
CDR3 DNA: TGCAGCGCTTCCCAGGGGATTGACTATGGCTACACCTTC
CDR3 protein: CSASQGIDYGYTF

D gene: .
V gene: TRBV28
J gene: TRBJ2-1
clone size: .
CDR3 DNA: TGTGCCAGCAGTATTCCGGGATCGGCGTCTTCCTACAATGAGCAGTTCTTC
CDR3 protein: CASSIPGSASSYNEQFF

D gene: .
V gene: TRBV15
J gene: TRBJ1-6
clone size: .
CDR3 DNA: TGTGCCACCAGCAGAGAGAGACAGGCGCCGGCCCTCCACTTT
CDR3 protein: CATSRERQAPALHF

D gene: .
V gene: TRBV7-2
J gene: TRBJ1-5
clone size: .
CDR3 DNA: TGTGCCAGCAGCTTAGAGGGGCTAAGCAATCAGCCCCAGCATTTT
CDR3 protein: CASSLEGLSNQPQHF

D gene: .
V gene: TRBV6-6
J gene: TRBJ2-1
clone size: .
CDR3 DNA: TGTGCCAGCAGTCAAACGGACAGCTCCTACAATGAGCAGTTCTTC
CDR3 protein: CASSQTDSSYNEQFF

D gene: TRBD2
V gene: TRBV19
J gene: TRBJ2-1
clone size: .
CDR3 DNA: TGTGCCAGTAGTCGCCGCGGGGGTAGTTGGCCAATTGAGCAGTTCTTC
CDR3 protein: CASSRRGGSWPIEQFF

D gene: TRBD1
V gene: TRBV28
J gene: TRBJ1-2
clone size: .
CDR3 DNA: TGTGCCAGCAGTGCGTCCTCCGGACAGGGCTATGGCTACACCTTC
CDR3 protein: CASSASSGQGYGYTF

D gene: TRBD1
V gene: TRBV5-1
J gene: TRBJ1-5
clone size: once
CDR3 DNA: TGCGCCAGCAGCCTGACAGGGGATCAGCCCCAGCATTTT
CDR3 protein: CASSLTGDQPQHF

D gene: TRBD1
V gene: TRBV4-2
J gene: TRBJ1-2
clone size: .
CDR3 DNA: TGTGCCAGCAGCCCAGCGGTAGGAACCGGGACAGGGGGCTTCTATGGCTACACCTTC
CDR3 protein: CASSPAVGTGTGGFYGYTF

D gene: TRBD1
V gene: TRBV28
J gene: TRBJ2-7
clone size: .
CDR3 DNA: TGTGCCAGCAGTTTTAGGCCGACAGGGGGCCAGAGGGAGCAGTACTTC
CDR3 protein: CASSFRPTGGQREQYF

D gene: TRBD2
V gene: TRBV24-1
J gene: TRBJ2-1
clone size: .
CDR3 DNA: TGTGCCACCAGTGATTTGTCGGCTAGCGGGAATATCAATGAGCAGTTCTTC
CDR3 protein: CATSDLSASGNINEQFF

D gene: .
V gene: TRBV13
J gene: TRBJ1-2
clone size: .
CDR3 DNA: TGTGCCAGCAGTGGAAACAGGGAAACCTATGGCTACACCTTC
CDR3 protein: CASSGNRETYGYTF

D gene: TRBD1
V gene: TRBV18
J gene: TRBJ1-2
clone size: .
CDR3 DNA: TGTGCCAGCTCACCGAATAGACAGGGCGATGGCTACACCTTC
CDR3 protein: CASSPNRQGDGYTF

D gene: TRBD1
V gene: TRBV7-2
J gene: TRBJ2-2
clone size: .
CDR3 DNA: TGTGCCAGCAGCACGGACAGGGCCGGGGAGCTGTTTTTT
CDR3 protein: CASSTDRAGELFF

D gene: TRBD1
V gene: TRBV10-3
J gene: TRBJ2-1
clone size: few
CDR3 DNA: TGTGCCATCAGCCCGGGACAGGGGGCCGGTGAGCAGTTCTTC
CDR3 protein: CAISPGQGAGEQFF

D gene: .
V gene: TRBV28
J gene: TRBJ1-6
clone size: few
CDR3 DNA: TGTGCCAGCAGTTTAACAGGGAATTATTCACCCCTCCACTTT
CDR3 protein: CASSLTGNYSPLHF

D gene: TRBD1
V gene: TRBV6-5
J gene: TRBJ2-2
clone size: .
CDR3 DNA: TGTGCCAGCACCTGGCAGGGGGCGGTGACCGGGGAGCTGTTTTTT
CDR3 protein: CASTWQGAVTGELFF

D gene: .
V gene: TRBV28
J gene: TRBJ1-5
clone size: .
CDR3 DNA: TGTGCCAGCACCCCCGACAGTTATCAGCCCCAGCATTTT
CDR3 protein: CASTPDSYQPQHF

D gene: .
V gene: TRBV5-6
J gene: TRBJ1-3
clone size: .
CDR3 DNA: TGTGCCAGCAGCCCGACCCCAGGGCGAGGAAACACCATATATTTT
CDR3 protein: CASSPTPGRGNTIYF

D gene: TRBD1
V gene: TRBV7-3
J gene: TRBJ2-2
clone size: .
CDR3 DNA: TGTGCCAGCACCCCACGAGGGGACAGGCTACCGAACACCGGGGAGCTGTTTTTT
CDR3 protein: CASTPRGDRLPNTGELFF

D gene: .
V gene: TRBV20-1
J gene: TRBJ2-1
clone size: .
CDR3 DNA: TGCAGTGCTGCTAGGAGACAGGAGCAGTTCTTC
CDR3 protein: CSAARRQEQFF